This T cell receptor beta chain appears in the sequencing data of a study of blood T cell repertoires in COVID-19. Study-wide context: From T cells, B-cell-depleted T cells, or PBMCs came the material, which was cDNA or gDNA.

The V and J ends lost 0 bases and 6 bases, in that order; junction bases with no gene match: 5. Germline V gene data show CDR1 as LNHNV and CDR2 as YYDKDF (reference sequence). The CDR3 extends over 15 amino acids. Using immunoSEQ multiplex PCR, the repertoire was profiled, and TCRdb retains in-frame clones only, with some absent. The repertoire holds over 90,000 clones, more than 80% seen once, with 12% in the top ten. The source of this sequence is a human donor in a cohort sampled during active COVID-19. The chain employs TRBV15 and TRBJ2-3; 8 bases are shared with TRBD2. The sample was peripheral blood. The CDR3 protein is CATSRDPLAGDTQYF. CDR3 nucleotides: TGTGCCACCAGCAGAGATCCCCTAGCGGGTGATACGCAGTATTTT.